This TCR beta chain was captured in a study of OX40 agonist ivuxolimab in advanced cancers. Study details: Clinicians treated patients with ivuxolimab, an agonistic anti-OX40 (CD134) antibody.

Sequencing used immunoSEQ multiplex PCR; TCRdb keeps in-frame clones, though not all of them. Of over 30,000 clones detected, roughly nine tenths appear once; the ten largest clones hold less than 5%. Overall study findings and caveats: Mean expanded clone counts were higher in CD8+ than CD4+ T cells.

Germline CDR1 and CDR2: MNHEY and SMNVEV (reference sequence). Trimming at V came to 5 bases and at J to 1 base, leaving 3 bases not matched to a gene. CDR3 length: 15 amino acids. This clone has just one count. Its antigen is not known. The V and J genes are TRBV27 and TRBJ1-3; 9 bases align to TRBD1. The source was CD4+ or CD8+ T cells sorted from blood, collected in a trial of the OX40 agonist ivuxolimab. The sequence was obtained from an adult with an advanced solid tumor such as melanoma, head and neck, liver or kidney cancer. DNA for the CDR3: TGTGCCAGCAGTCCCGGGACAGGGTCTGGAAACACCATATATTTT. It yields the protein CASSPGTGSGNTIYF.